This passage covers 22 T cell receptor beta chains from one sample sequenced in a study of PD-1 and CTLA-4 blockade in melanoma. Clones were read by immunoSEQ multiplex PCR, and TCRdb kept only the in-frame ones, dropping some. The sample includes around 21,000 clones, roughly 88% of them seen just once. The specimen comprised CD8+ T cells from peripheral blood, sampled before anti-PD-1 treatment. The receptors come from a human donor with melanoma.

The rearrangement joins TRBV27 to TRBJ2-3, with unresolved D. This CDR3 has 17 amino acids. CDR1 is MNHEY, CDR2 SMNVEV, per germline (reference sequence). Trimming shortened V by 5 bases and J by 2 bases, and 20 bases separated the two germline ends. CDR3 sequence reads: CASSAAVNAAVTDTQYF. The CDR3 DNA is TGTGCCAGCAGTGCCGCCGTTAATGCAGCCGTCACAGATACGCAGTATTTT.

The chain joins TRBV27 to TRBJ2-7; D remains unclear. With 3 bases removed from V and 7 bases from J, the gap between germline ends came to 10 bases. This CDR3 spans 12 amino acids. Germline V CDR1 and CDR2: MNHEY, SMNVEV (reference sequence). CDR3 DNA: TGTGCCAGCAGTTTTTTCGGGCGGGAGCAGTACTTC. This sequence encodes CASSFFGREQYF.

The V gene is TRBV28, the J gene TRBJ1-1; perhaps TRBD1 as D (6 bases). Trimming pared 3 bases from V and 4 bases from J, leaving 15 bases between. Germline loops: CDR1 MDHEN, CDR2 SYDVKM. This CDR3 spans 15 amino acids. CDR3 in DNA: TGTGCCAGCAGTTTTCTCCCCGGGGGGGCCACTGAAGCTTTCTTT. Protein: CASSFLPGGATEAFF.

The CDR3 spells CASSPRGGPHEQYF. The CDR3 DNA sequence: TGTGCCAGCAGTCCCCGGGGGGGCCCCCACGAGCAGTACTTC. The chain recombines TRBV27 with TRBJ2-7, with 8 bases identical to TRBD2. This CDR3 is built from 14 residues. Germline-derived CDR1 and CDR2 are MNHEY and SMNVEV (reference sequence). The junction had 8 bases not matched to a gene; V was cut back by 5 bases and J by 5 bases.

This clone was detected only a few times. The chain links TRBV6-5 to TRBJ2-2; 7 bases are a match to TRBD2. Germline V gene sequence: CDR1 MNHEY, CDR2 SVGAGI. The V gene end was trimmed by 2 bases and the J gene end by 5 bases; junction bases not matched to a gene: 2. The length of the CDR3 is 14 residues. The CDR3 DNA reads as TGTGCCAGCAGTTACGGCGGGGGTACCGGGGAGCTGTTTTTT. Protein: CASSYGGGTGELFF.

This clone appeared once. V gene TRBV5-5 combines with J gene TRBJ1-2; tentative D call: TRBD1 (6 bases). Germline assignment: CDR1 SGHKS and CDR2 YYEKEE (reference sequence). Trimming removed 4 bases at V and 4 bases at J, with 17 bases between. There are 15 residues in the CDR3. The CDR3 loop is CASSDRPDSIYGYTF. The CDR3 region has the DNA TGTGCCAGCAGCGACCGACCGGACAGCATCTATGGCTACACCTTC.

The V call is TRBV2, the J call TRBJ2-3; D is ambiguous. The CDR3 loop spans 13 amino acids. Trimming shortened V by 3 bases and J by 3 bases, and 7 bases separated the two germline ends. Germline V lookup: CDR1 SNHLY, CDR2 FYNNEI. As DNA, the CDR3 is TGTGCCAGCAGTGATATGGGGACAGATACGCAGTATTTT. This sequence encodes CASSDMGTDTQYF.

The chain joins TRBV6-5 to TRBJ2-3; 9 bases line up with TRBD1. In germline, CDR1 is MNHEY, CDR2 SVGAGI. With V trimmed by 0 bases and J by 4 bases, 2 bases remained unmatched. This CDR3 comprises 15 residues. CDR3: CASSYSGTGSDTQYF. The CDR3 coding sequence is TGTGCCAGCAGTTACTCCGGGACAGGGTCAGATACGCAGTATTTT.

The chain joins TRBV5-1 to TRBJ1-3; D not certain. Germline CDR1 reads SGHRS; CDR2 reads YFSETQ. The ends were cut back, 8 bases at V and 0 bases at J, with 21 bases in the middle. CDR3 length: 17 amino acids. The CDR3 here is CARYEEDSEGSGNTIYF. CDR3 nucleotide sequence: TGCGCCAGGTATGAAGAGGACTCAGAGGGCTCTGGAAACACCATATATTTT.

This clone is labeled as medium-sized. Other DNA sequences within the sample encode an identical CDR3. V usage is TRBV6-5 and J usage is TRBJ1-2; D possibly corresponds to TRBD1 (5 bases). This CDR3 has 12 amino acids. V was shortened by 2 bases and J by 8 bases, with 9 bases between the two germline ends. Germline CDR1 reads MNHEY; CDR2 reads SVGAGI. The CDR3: CASSYVGGGYTF. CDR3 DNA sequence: TGTGCCAGCAGTTACGTCGGGGGAGGCTACACCTTC.

Here the CDR3 reads CASSLGGWGNQPQHF. The CDR3 bases are TGTGCCAGCAGCTTGGGAGGGTGGGGCAATCAGCCCCAGCATTTT. The J gene is TRBJ1-5, the V gene TRBV5-8; D is unresolved. V shed 0 bases and J shed 2 bases, with 9 bases lying between them. The CDR3 contains 15 residues. CDR1 is SGHTS, CDR2 YDEGEE, per germline.

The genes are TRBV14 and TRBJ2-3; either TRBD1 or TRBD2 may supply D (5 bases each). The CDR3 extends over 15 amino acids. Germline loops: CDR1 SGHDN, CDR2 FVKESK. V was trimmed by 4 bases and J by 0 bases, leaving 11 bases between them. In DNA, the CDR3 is TGTGCCAGCAGCCGATACGGGGCTAGCACAGATACGCAGTATTTT. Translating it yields CASSRYGASTDTQYF.

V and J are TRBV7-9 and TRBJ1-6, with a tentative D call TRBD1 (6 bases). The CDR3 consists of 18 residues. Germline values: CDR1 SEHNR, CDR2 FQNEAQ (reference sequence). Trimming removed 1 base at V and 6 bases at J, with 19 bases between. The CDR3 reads CASSLGVQTGPLNSPLHF. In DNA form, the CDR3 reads TGTGCCAGCAGCTTAGGGGTCCAGACAGGACCCCTTAATTCACCCCTCCACTTT.

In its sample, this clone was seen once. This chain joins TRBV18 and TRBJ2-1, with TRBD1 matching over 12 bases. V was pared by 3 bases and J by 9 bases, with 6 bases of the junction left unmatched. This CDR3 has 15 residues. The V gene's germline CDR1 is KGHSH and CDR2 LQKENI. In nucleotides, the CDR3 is TGTGCCAGCTCACCCGGGACAGGGGGCATCTTTGAGCAGTTCTTC. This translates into CASSPGTGGIFEQFF.

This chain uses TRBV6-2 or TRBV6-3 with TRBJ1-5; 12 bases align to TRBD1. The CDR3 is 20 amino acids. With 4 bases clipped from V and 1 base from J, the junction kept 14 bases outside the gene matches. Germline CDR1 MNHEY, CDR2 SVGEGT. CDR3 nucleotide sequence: TGTGCCAGCAGTTTATCCATACCGGGACAGGGGGCAGAAAGCAATCAGCCCCAGCATTTT. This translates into CASSLSIPGQGAESNQPQHF.

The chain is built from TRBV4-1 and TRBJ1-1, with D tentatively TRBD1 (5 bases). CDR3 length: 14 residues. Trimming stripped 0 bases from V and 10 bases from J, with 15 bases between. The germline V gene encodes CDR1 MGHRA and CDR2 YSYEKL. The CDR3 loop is CASSQEVGQGRAFF. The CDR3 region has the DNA TGCGCCAGCAGCCAAGAAGTTGGGCAGGGCCGAGCTTTCTTT.

CDR3 bases: TGTGCCAGCAGCCGGCCGGGACTAGAGTACGATACGCAGTATTTT. It encodes CASSRPGLEYDTQYF. The chain recombines TRBV4-2 with TRBJ2-3, with 8 bases fitting TRBD2. The CDR3 consists of 15 residues. Germline V CDR1 and CDR2: LGHNA, YNFKEQ. J gave up 6 bases and V 4 bases, and 9 bases lay outside the gene matches.

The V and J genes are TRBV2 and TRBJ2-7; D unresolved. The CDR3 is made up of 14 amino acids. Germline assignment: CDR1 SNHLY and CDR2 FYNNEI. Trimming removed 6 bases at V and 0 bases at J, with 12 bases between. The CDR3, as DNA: TGTGCCAGCAGCCCGACATTTATCTCCTACGAGCAGTACTTC. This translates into CASSPTFISYEQYF.

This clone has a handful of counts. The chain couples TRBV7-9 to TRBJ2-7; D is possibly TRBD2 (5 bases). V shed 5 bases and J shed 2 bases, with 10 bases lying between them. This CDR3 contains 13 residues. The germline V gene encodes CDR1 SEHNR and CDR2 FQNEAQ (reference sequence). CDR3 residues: CASSPPGAYEQYF. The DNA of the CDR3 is TGTGCCAGCAGCCCCCCCGGGGCCTACGAGCAGTACTTC.

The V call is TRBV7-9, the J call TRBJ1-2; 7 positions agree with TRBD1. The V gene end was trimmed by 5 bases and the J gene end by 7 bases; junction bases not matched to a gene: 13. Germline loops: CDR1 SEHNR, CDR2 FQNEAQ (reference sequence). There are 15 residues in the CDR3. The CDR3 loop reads CASSHKPGTAVGYTF. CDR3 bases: TGTGCCAGCAGCCACAAACCCGGGACAGCAGTTGGCTACACCTTC.

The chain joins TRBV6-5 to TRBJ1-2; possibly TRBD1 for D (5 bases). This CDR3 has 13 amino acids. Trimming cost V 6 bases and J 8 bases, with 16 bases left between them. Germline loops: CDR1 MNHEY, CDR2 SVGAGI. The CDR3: CASSYPGGGGYTF. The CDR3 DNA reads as TGTGCCAGCAGCTACCCCGGGGGAGGGGGCTACACCTTC.

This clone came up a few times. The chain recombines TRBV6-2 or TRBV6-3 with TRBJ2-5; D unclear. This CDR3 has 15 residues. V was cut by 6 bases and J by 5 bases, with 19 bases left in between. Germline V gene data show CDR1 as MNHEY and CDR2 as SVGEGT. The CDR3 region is CASSDPADLYETQYF. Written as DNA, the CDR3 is TGTGCCAGCAGCGACCCGGCAGATCTCTATGAGACCCAGTACTTC.